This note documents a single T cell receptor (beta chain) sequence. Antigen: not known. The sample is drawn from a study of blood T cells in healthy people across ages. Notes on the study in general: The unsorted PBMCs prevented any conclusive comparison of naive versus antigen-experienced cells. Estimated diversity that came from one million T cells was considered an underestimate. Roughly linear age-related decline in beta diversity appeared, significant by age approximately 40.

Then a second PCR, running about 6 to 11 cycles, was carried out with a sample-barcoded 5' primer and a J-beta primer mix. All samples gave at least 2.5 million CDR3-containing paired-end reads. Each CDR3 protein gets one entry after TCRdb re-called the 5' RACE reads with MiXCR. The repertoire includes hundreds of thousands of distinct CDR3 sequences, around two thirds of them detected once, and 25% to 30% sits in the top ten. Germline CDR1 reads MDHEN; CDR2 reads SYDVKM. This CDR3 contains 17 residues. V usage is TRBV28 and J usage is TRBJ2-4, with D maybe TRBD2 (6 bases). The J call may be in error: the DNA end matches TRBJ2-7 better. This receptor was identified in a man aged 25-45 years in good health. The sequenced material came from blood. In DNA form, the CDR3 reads TGTGCCAGCAGTCTAGGCCCGGGGAGGCCCCCTAACTACGAGCAGTACTTC. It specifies CASSLGPGRPPNYEQYF.